Below are 2 T cell receptor beta chains sequenced from a single sample in a study of cytomegalovirus exposure and HLA in healthy donors. The protocol was immunoSEQ multiplex PCR, while the TCRdb copy is restricted to in-frame clones and leaves out a portion. This sample has 100,000 to 120,000 clones, with approximately 88% found just once. Material: PBMCs. The receptors were gathered from a woman between 25 and 40 years old in good health and CMV-seropositive.

V and J are TRBV9 and TRBJ2-1; D call uncertain. The CDR3 loop spans 11 amino acids. Trimming pared 4 bases from V and 8 bases from J, leaving 7 bases between. Looked up from germline, CDR1 is SGDLS and CDR2 is YYNGEE. The CDR3 DNA reads as TGTGCCAGCAGCTATGGAGATGAGCAGTTCTTC. This gives the protein CASSYGDEQFF.

In DNA form, the CDR3 reads TGTGCCAGCAGTGACCGACAGGTTCCCTTTCTAGCCAAAAACATTCAGTACTTC. Protein sequence: CASSDRQVPFLAKNIQYF. The V call is TRBV6-1, the J call TRBJ2-4; perhaps TRBD1 as D (6 bases). The V end was cut by 3 bases, the J end by 0 bases, with 18 bases between. Germline lookup yields CDR1 MNHNS and CDR2 SASEGT. The CDR3 is 18 residues long.